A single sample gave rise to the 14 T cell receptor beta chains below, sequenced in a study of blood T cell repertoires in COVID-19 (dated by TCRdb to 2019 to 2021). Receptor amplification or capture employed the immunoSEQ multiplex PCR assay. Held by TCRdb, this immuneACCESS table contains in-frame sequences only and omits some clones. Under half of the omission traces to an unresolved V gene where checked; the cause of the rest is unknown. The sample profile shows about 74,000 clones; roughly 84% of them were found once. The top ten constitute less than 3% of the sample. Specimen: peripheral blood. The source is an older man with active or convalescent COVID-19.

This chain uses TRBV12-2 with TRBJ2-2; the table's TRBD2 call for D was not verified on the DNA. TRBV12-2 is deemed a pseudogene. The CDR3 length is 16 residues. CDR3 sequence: CATTRYEGTNTGELFF. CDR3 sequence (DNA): TGTGCAACCACGAGATACGAAGGGACTAACACCGGGGAGCTGTTTTTT.

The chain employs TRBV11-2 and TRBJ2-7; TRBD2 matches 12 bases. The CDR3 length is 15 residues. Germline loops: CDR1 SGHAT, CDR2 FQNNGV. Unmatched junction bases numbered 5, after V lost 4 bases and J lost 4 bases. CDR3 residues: CASSSGLAGQYEQYF. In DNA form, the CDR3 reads TGTGCCAGCAGCTCCGGACTAGCGGGACAGTACGAGCAGTACTTC.

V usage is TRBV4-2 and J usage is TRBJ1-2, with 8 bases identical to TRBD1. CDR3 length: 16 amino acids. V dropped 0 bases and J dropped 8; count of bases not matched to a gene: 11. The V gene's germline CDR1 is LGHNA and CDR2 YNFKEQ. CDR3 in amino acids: CASSQEEQGVGSGYTF. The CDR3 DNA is TGTGCCAGCAGCCAAGAGGAACAGGGGGTGGGGTCGGGCTACACCTTC.

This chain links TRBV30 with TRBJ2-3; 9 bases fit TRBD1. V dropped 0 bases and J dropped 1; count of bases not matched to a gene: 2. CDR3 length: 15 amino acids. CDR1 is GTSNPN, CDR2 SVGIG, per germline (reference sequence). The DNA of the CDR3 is TGTGCCTGGAGTGTAGGGGACAGGGGCACAGATACGCAGTATTTT. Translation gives CAWSVGDRGTDTQYF.

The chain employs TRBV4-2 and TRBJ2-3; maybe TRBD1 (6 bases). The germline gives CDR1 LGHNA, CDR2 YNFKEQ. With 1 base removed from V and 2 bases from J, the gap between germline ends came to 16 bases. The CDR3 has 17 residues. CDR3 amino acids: CASSQVGAGTYTDTQYF. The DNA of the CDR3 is TGTGCCAGCAGCCAAGTGGGGGCAGGAACATACACAGATACGCAGTATTTT.

In DNA, the CDR3 is TGTGCCAGCTCACCACTGGCCAATGAGCAGTTCTTC. It is translated as CASSPLANEQFF. The gene calls are TRBV18 and TRBJ2-1; D not resolved. The CDR3 spans 12 residues. From germline, CDR1 is KGHSH and CDR2 LQKENI. V lost 1 base and J lost 6, with 4 bases in between.

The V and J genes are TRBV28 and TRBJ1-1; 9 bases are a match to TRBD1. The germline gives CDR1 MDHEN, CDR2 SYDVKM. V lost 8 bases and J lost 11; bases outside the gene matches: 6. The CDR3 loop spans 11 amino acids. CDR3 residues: CASRDRVLAFF. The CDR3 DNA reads TGTGCCAGCCGGGACAGGGTCTTGGCTTTCTTT.

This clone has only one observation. The CDR3 loop reads CASSSAGGEETQYF. The CDR3 DNA sequence: TGCGCCAGCAGCTCAGCGGGAGGGGAAGAGACCCAGTACTTC. The V and J genes are TRBV5-1 and TRBJ2-5; TRBD2 aligns across 10 bases. CDR3 size: 14 residues. Losses at the gene ends were 3 bases for V and 3 bases for J; bases not matched to a gene: 2. Per the germline V gene, CDR1 is SGHRS and CDR2 is YFSETQ.

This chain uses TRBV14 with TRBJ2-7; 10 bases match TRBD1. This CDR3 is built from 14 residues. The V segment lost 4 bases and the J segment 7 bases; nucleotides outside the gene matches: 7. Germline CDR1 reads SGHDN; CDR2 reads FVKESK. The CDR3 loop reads CASSPPGQGREQYF. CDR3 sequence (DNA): TGTGCCAGCAGCCCCCCGGGACAGGGGAGAGAGCAGTACTTC.

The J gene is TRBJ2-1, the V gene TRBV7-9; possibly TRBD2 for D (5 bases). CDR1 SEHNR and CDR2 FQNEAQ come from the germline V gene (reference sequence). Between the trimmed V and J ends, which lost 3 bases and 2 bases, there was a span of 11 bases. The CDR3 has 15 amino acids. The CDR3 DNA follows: TGTGCCAGCAGCTTTCCCGGACTCCCCTACAATGAGCAGTTCTTC. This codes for CASSFPGLPYNEQFF.

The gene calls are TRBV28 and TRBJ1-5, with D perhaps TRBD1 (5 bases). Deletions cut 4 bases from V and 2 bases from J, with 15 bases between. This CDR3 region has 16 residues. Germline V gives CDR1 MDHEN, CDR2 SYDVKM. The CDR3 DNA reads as TGTGCCAGCAGTTCTCCGCAGGGAATCGGCAATCAGCCCCAGCATTTT. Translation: CASSSPQGIGNQPQHF. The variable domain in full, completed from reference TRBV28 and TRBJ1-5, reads DVKVTQSSRYLVKRTGEKVFLECVQDMDHENMFWYRQDPGLGLRLIYFSYDVKMKEKGDIPEGYSVSREKKERFSLILESASTNQTSMYLCASSSPQGIGNQPQHFGDGTRLSIL.

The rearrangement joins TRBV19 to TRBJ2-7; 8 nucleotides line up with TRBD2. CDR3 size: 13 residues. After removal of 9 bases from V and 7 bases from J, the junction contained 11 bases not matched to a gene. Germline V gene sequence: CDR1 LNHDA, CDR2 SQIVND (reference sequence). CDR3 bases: TGTGCCAGCTCTGAAGCGGGAGCTTGGGAGCAGTACTTC. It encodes CASSEAGAWEQYF. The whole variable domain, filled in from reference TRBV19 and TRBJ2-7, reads DGGITQSPKYLFRKEGQNVTLSCEQNLNHDAMYWYRQDPGQGLRLIYYSQIVNDFQKGDIAEGYSVSREKKESFPLTVTSAQKNPTAFYLCASSEAGAWEQYFGPGTRLTVT.

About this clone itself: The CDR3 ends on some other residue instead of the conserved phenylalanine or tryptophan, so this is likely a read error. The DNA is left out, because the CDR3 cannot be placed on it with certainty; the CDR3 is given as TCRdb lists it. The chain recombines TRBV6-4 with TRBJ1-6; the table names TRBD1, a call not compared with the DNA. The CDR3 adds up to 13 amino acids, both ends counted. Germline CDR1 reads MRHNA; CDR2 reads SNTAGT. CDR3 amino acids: CASRAPTGSENFV.

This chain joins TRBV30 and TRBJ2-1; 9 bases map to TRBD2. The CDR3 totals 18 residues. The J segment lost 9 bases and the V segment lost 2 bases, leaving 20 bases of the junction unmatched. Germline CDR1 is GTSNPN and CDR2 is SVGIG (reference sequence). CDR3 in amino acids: CAWSTARVAGGPSSEQFF. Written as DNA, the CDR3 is TGTGCCTGGAGTACCGCCCGAGTGGCGGGGGGGCCATCTAGTGAGCAGTTCTTC.